A selection of T cell receptor beta chains follows, all from one sample in a study of PD-L1 blockade in urothelial cancer. Produced via immunoSEQ multiplex PCR; TCRdb's table is partial and in-frame only. This sample has around 51,000 clones, with roughly 86% found just once. The specimen comprised PBMCs, sampled around atezolizumab (anti-PD-L1) treatment. Receptors were obtained from a man aged 55 to 70 with urothelial cancer. The CDR3 runs from the conserved cysteine through the conserved F or W. Fields, in order: clone size, D gene, J gene, V gene, CDR3 DNA, CDR3 protein. D genes are given only for firm matches. Size tells how often a clone was seen (once, few, many) or the class of an expanded clone, and some rows leave it out.

size: -
D: -
J: TRBJ2-3
V: TRBV7-2
DNA: TGTGCCAGCAGCCCAGCGTACAGGGTTAGCACAGATACGCAGTATTTT
CDR3: CASSPAYRVSTDTQYF

size: -
D: TRBD1
J: TRBJ1-2
V: TRBV5-6
DNA: TGTGCCAGCAGCAAGGGACAGGGAGGCTATGGCTACACCTTC
CDR3: CASSKGQGGYGYTF

size: -
D: -
J: TRBJ2-1
V: TRBV6-5
DNA: TGTGCCAGCAGTTCAATCGGGGGTATCTACAATGAGCAGTTCTTC
CDR3: CASSSIGGIYNEQFF

size: -
D: -
J: TRBJ2-7
V: TRBV28
DNA: TGTGCCAGCAGGTTATTGGGAGAGAATTCCTACGAGCAGTACTTC
CDR3: CASRLLGENSYEQYF

size: -
D: TRBD1
J: TRBJ1-4
V: TRBV6-5
DNA: TGTGCCAGCAGTACCTTACAGGGGCTTAATGAAAAACTGTTTTTT
CDR3: CASSTLQGLNEKLFF

size: -
D: TRBD2
J: TRBJ2-7
V: TRBV28
DNA: TGTGCCAGCGGACTAGCCTACGAGCAGTACTTC
CDR3: CASGLAYEQYF

size: -
D: -
J: TRBJ2-1
V: TRBV11-2
DNA: TGTGCCAGCAGCTTAGCGGGAGTGGTTTCGGGTGAGCAGTTCTTC
CDR3: CASSLAGVVSGEQFF

size: -
D: -
J: TRBJ1-1
V: TRBV6-6
DNA: TGTGCCAGCAGCCCCACGGGGGGCACTGAAGCTTTCTTT
CDR3: CASSPTGGTEAFF

size: -
D: -
J: TRBJ2-7
V: TRBV11-2
DNA: TGTGCCAGCAGCCACCGACTAAACCCCTACGAGCAGTACTTC
CDR3: CASSHRLNPYEQYF

size: -
D: -
J: TRBJ1-1
V: TRBV30
DNA: TGTGCCTGGAGTGGGGGACTCTGGGGAACTGAAGCTTTCTTT
CDR3: CAWSGGLWGTEAFF

size: -
D: TRBD2
J: TRBJ2-7
V: TRBV19
DNA: TGTGCCAGTAGTACCGTGGGACTAGCGGTGAGCGAGCAGTACTTC
CDR3: CASSTVGLAVSEQYF

size: -
D: TRBD2
J: TRBJ2-7
V: TRBV5-1
DNA: TGCGCCAGCAGCCTAGGACTAGCGGGGGGGACCTACGAGCAGTACTTC
CDR3: CASSLGLAGGTYEQYF

size: -
D: -
J: TRBJ2-3
V: TRBV30
DNA: TGTGCCTGGAGTGTAACGGGTTCAGATACGCAGTATTTT
CDR3: CAWSVTGSDTQYF

size: -
D: TRBD1
J: TRBJ1-4
V: TRBV19
DNA: TGTGCCAGTAGTTCACGGACAGGGGGCACTTTT
CDR3: CASSSRTGGTF

size: -
D: TRBD1
J: TRBJ2-1
V: TRBV4-1
DNA: TGCGCCAGCAGCCAAGCTCCGGGACAGGGGAGGGGGCATGAGCAGTTCTTC
CDR3: CASSQAPGQGRGHEQFF

size: -
D: -
J: TRBJ2-7
V: TRBV27
DNA: TGTGCCAGCAGAAGCCAGGGGACCTACGAGCAGTACTTC
CDR3: CASRSQGTYEQYF

size: -
D: TRBD1
J: TRBJ1-5
V: TRBV19
DNA: TGTGCCAGTGACAGACAGGGGGTCTTTAGCAATCAGCCCCAGCATTTT
CDR3: CASDRQGVFSNQPQHF

size: -
D: -
J: TRBJ2-3
V: TRBV28
DNA: TGTGCCAGCAGTCTCGGTGGTACGCAGTATTTT
CDR3: CASSLGGTQYF

size: -
D: TRBD2
J: TRBJ2-1
V: TRBV6-1
DNA: TGTGCCAGCAGAAACTCGGGACTAGCGGTTGGTGAGCAGTTCTTC
CDR3: CASRNSGLAVGEQFF

size: -
D: TRBD1
J: TRBJ2-7
V: TRBV7-9
DNA: TGTGCCAGCAGCCCTTACGACCCAGACAGGGTGCAGTACTTC
CDR3: CASSPYDPDRVQYF

size: few
D: -
J: TRBJ1-5
V: TRBV19
DNA: TGTGCCAGTAGTACTACGGGACAAAATAGCAATCAGCCCCAGCATTTT
CDR3: CASSTTGQNSNQPQHF

size: -
D: TRBD1
J: TRBJ1-5
V: TRBV19
DNA: TGTGCCAGTAGTAGCGGGGCGGGACAGGGGGCCCGGGGGAGCAATCAGCCCCAGCATTTT
CDR3: CASSSGAGQGARGSNQPQHF

size: -
D: -
J: TRBJ2-3
V: TRBV5-1
DNA: TGCGCCAGCAGCGATCACGGGGGAGCAACAGATACGCAGTATTTT
CDR3: CASSDHGGATDTQYF

size: -
D: -
J: TRBJ1-1
V: TRBV6-4
DNA: TGTGCCAGCAGTGACTCAGCCACCGGTACTGAAGCTTTCTTT
CDR3: CASSDSATGTEAFF

size: -
D: TRBD2
J: TRBJ2-7
V: TRBV5-1
DNA: TGCGCCAGCAGCTTGTTGGGCGCGGGGGACGAGCAGTACTTC
CDR3: CASSLLGAGDEQYF

size: -
D: -
J: TRBJ1-2
V: TRBV5-8
DNA: TGTGCCAGCAGCGCACTCCGGGGGAACTCCTATGGCTACACCTTC
CDR3: CASSALRGNSYGYTF

size: -
D: -
J: TRBJ2-7
V: TRBV4-2
DNA: TGTGCCAGCAGCCAAGAATCAGGAGGGGTCATGATTCGGCAGTACTTC
CDR3: CASSQESGGVMIRQYF

size: -
D: TRBD1
J: TRBJ1-4
V: TRBV11-1
DNA: TGTGCCAGCAGCCCCGGGGTCGTGACAGGGCCTACAACTAATGAAAAACTGTTTTTT
CDR3: CASSPGVVTGPTTNEKLFF

size: -
D: -
J: TRBJ2-7
V: TRBV9
DNA: TGTGCCAGCAGCGTAGGGTTTGCGGGAGAGCAGTACTTC
CDR3: CASSVGFAGEQYF

size: -
D: TRBD2
J: TRBJ2-7
V: TRBV5-1
DNA: TGCGCCAGCAGCGGGGCTGGACTAGCGGGCTACGAGCAGTACTTC
CDR3: CASSGAGLAGYEQYF

size: -
D: -
J: TRBJ2-2
V: TRBV7-3
DNA: TGTGCCAGCGGCCCGACAGCTAACACCGGGGAGCTGTTTTTT
CDR3: CASGPTANTGELFF

size: few
D: -
J: TRBJ1-5
V: TRBV6-1
DNA: TGTGCCAGCAGTGTCTACAGGGATCAGCCCCAGCATTTT
CDR3: CASSVYRDQPQHF

size: -
D: TRBD2
J: TRBJ2-2
V: TRBV6-4
DNA: TGTGCCAGCAGTGACCCATGGACTAGCGGGAGGACGAGCACCGGGGAGCTGTTTTTT
CDR3: CASSDPWTSGRTSTGELFF

size: -
D: -
J: TRBJ2-3
V: TRBV18
DNA: TGTGCCAGCTCACCACCGGGAGTATATACGCAGTATTTT
CDR3: CASSPPGVYTQYF